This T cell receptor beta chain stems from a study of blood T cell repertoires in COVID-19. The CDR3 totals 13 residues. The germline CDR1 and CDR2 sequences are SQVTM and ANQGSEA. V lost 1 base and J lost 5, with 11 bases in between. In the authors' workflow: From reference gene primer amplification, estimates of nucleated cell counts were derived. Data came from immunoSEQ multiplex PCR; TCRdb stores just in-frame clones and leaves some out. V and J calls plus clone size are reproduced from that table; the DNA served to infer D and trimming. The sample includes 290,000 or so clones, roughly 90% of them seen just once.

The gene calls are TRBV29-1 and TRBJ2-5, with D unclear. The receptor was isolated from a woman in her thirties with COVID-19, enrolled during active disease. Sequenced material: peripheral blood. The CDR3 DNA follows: TGCAGCGTTGAAGGAGACTCCCGGGAGACCCAGTACTTC. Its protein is CSVEGDSRETQYF.